What follows are 16 T cell receptor beta chains derived from one specimen sequenced in a study of blood T cell repertoires in COVID-19. Sequencing used immunoSEQ multiplex PCR; TCRdb keeps in-frame clones, though not all of them. The sample lists fewer than 200,000 clones; 70% to 80% were seen once. Sequenced material: PBMCs or T cells enriched from blood (not recorded which). Receptors were obtained from a woman aged 70 to 79 in a cohort exposed to, infected with or recovered from COVID-19 (not recorded which).

The genes are TRBV24-1 and TRBJ2-5; D might be TRBD2 (5 bases). Germline values: CDR1 KGHDR, CDR2 SFDVKD. V was cut by 4 bases and J by 0 bases, with 14 bases left in between. The CDR3 has 16 amino acids. The CDR3 region is CATSDPGGRYQETQYF. CDR3 DNA: TGTGCCACCAGTGACCCTGGAGGACGGTACCAAGAGACCCAGTACTTC.

Here the CDR3 DNA reads TGCGCCAGCAGCGTCATGGGGAGGCTTTACACTGAAGCTTTCTTT. Translation: CASSVMGRLYTEAFF. The chain couples TRBV10-1 to TRBJ1-1; no firm D call. This CDR3 region has 15 residues. The V end lost 6 bases, the J end lost 3 bases, and 17 bases lay between the germline ends. CDR1 and CDR2 from the germline V gene are WNHNN and SYGVQD (reference sequence).

This sequence joins TRBV5-6 and TRBJ2-1; TRBD2 aligns across 9 bases. The CDR3 runs to 15 residues. The germline V gene encodes CDR1 SGHDT and CDR2 YYEEEE. V shed 0 bases, J shed 7 bases, and the junction held 5 bases outside the gene matches. The CDR3 nucleotides are TGTGCCAGCAGCTTGGCTGGCGGGAGGGCGAATGAGCAGTTCTTC. Protein product: CASSLAGGRANEQFF.

V gene TRBV6-5 combines with J gene TRBJ1-1; D is possibly TRBD1 (6 bases). CDR1 is MNHEY, CDR2 SVGAGI, per germline. Trimming left V 2 bases short and J 1 base short, with 11 bases between. The CDR3 extends over 15 amino acids. The CDR3 region is CASSYRGQPNTEAFF. CDR3 DNA: TGTGCCAGCAGTTACAGAGGACAGCCGAACACTGAAGCTTTCTTT.

The chain combines TRBV5-1 with TRBJ2-1, with TRBD1 matching 7 bases. Trimming cost V 3 bases and J 4 bases; bases outside gene matches: 4. Germline values: CDR1 SGHRS, CDR2 YFSETQ. This CDR3 comprises 14 residues. The CDR3 DNA sequence: TGCGCCAGCAGCTGGGACAGCTTATACAATGAGCAGTTCTTC. It codes for CASSWDSLYNEQFF.

This clone was seen a handful of times. The chain links TRBV5-4 to TRBJ2-1, with TRBD2 matching over 7 bases. The CDR3 sequence is 12 residues long. Per germline, CDR1 SGHNT and CDR2 YYREEE (reference sequence). V lost 7 bases and J lost 7; bases outside the gene matches: 5. The CDR3 is CASGRAENEQFF. CDR3 bases: TGTGCCAGCGGGAGGGCCGAGAATGAGCAGTTCTTC.

This clone has only a few counts. The chain combines TRBV7-9 with TRBJ2-1, with 7 nucleotides matching TRBD2. CDR1 SEHNR and CDR2 FQNEAQ come from the germline V gene (reference sequence). The CDR3 spans 16 residues. The junction had 5 bases not matched to a gene; V was cut back by 1 base and J by 2 bases. CDR3 nucleotides: TGTGCCAGCAGCTTAGAGCCAGCGGGGCCCTACAATGAGCAGTTCTTC. This translates into CASSLEPAGPYNEQFF.

The rearrangement uses TRBV6-5 and TRBJ1-2, with D perhaps TRBD1 (5 bases). V dropped 0 bases and J dropped 5 bases, with 13 bases sitting between them. The V gene's germline CDR1 is MNHEY and CDR2 SVGAGI. This CDR3 is built from 15 residues. CDR3 protein: CASSYSSSTAYGYTF. The DNA for the CDR3 is TGTGCCAGCAGTTACTCGAGCTCGACAGCTTATGGCTACACCTTC.

The chain has TRBV4-1 and TRBJ2-7; 8 bases map to TRBD1. The CDR3 is 15 residues long. In germline, CDR1 is MGHRA, CDR2 YSYEKL. V shed 1 base, J shed 4 bases, and the junction held 6 bases outside the gene matches. The CDR3 is CASSQGDRGIYEQYF. In nucleotides, the CDR3 is TGCGCCAGCAGCCAAGGAGACAGGGGTATATACGAGCAGTACTTC.

V is TRBV6-5 and J is TRBJ2-7; 9 bases map to TRBD1. CDR1 and CDR2 (germline): MNHEY, SVGAGI. This CDR3 region has 14 residues. J gave up 2 bases and V 9 bases, and 8 bases lay outside the gene matches. The CDR3 DNA reads as TGTGCCAGTGGGTCCGGGACAGGGACCTACGAGCAGTACTTC. It codes for CASGSGTGTYEQYF.

The CDR3 region has the DNA TGTGCCAGCAGCCCCGGGGCGGCGGGAGCCGGGAATGAGCAGTTCTTC. Protein product: CASSPGAAGAGNEQFF. The chain carries TRBV5-6 and TRBJ2-1; TRBD2 matches at 7 bases. The CDR3 consists of 16 residues. Germline V gives CDR1 SGHDT, CDR2 YYEEEE. Trimming cost V 4 bases and J 7 bases; bases outside gene matches: 14.

This sequence joins TRBV2 and TRBJ1-6; D uncertain. The ends were cut back, 6 bases at V and 7 bases at J, with 13 bases in the middle. Germline V gene sequence: CDR1 SNHLY, CDR2 FYNNEI. CDR3 length: 14 amino acids. The CDR3 region is CASRHSRENSPLHF. CDR3 in DNA: TGTGCCAGCAGGCACAGCCGAGAGAATTCACCCCTCCACTTT.

Worth noting for this clone: A junction end diverges from the germline sequence, so it may reflect a read error. The chain carries TRBV20-1 and TRBJ1-2; no clear D. The germline V gene has CDR1 DFQATT and CDR2 SNEGSKA (reference sequence). This CDR3 is 11 amino acids long. The CDR3 nucleotides are TGCAGTGTTAGAGCTCGGGATGGCTACACCTTC. It is translated as CSVRARDGYTF.

The sample holds one count of this clone. DNA for the CDR3: TGTGCCAGCAGCCCCGGGGTCCTCTATAATTCACCCCTCCACTTT. Translated, it gives CASSPGVLYNSPLHF. The chain recombines TRBV7-2 with TRBJ1-6; D is unresolved. V lost 5 bases and J lost 3, with 11 bases in between. Per the germline V gene, CDR1 is SGHTA and CDR2 is FQGNSA. The CDR3 spans 15 residues.

The chain recombines TRBV5-1 with TRBJ2-2; unclear D gene. Germline CDR1 and CDR2: SGHRS and YFSETQ. Trimming cost V 2 bases and J 0 bases, with 5 bases left between them. The CDR3 is made up of 14 amino acids. The CDR3, as DNA: TGCGCCAGCAGCTTAAGCACGAACACCGGGGAGCTGTTTTTT. Translating gives CASSLSTNTGELFF.

This chain joins TRBV7-9 and TRBJ1-1; D is undetermined. Germline V gene sequence: CDR1 SEHNR, CDR2 FQNEAQ (reference sequence). CDR3 length equals 14 residues. The V end was cut by 3 bases, the J end by 5 bases, with 13 bases between. CDR3 in DNA: TGTGCCAGCAGCTTTACTAATCTGATGACTGAAGCTTTCTTT. Protein product: CASSFTNLMTEAFF.